The present entry profiles one TCR beta chain with its context. Its cognate antigen has yet to be identified. In this entry, gene names and germline sequences are mouse ones. The read terminates 1 residue ahead of where the CDR3 ends, so the germline J gene completes it. This sample stems from a study of tissue T cells after allogeneic stem cell transplantation (dated 2022 in TCRdb). Turning to the overall study: The study profiled TCR beta repertoires across many tissues from research autopsies of patients with and without GVHD, plus mouse models of GVHD. The human part of the study was a prospective observational study with no blinding and no randomization.

What the study reported, not specific to this receptor: Within patients, how anatomically similar the tissues were was a key factor in shaping TCR repertoire composition, regardless of disease or transplant status. In both patients and mice, T cells from blood and spleen picked up only a limited part of the TCR repertoire that was detected in tissues. The study did not determine which tissue TCRs were alloreactive or antigen-specific, and some clones might have been persisting host cells. A small and clinically heterogeneous patient cohort was studied, and sampling depth was acknowledged as a limitation. Only a few T cell clones appeared in more than one patient, yet motif-based clustering showed tissue-specific repertoire signatures that were shared between patients.

The method behind the library was the immunoSEQ multiplex PCR assay. TCRbeta CDR3 sequencing was performed at survey depth by Adaptive Biotechnologies, and CDR3 sequences, V/J genes, productive frequency and template counts were reported. TCR beta CDR3 regions were amplified from genomic DNA rather than RNA. Under the source paper's analysis protocol: Pairwise repertoire overlap between tissues was quantified with Jensen-Shannon divergence, where 1 means complete divergence and 0 identical. Based on pairwise JSD values, tissues were grouped by single-linkage agglomerative hierarchical clustering, and the results were shown as dendrograms. All patient samples were analyzed with GLIPH2 using simulation_depth 1000, kmer_min_depth 3 and cdr3_length_cutoff 8, and only groups containing more than two unique CDR3s were kept. A standardized tissue-overlap score was calculated by extrapolating Jaccard GLIPH-group overlap across patients to a standard repertoire size of 1000 clones. To look at how diversity was associated with clinical or experimental variables, linear mixed-effect models were used, with tissue treated as a fixed effect and individual treated as a random effect. TCRdb's version of the immuneACCESS table is confined to in-frame rearrangements and falls short of the full clone set. An unresolved V gene accounts for under half of the shortfall where checked; the remainder is of unknown origin. For V, J and clone size, that table is used; D and trimming come from the DNA. For this sample the table gives more than 45,000 clones, of which approximately 73% were detected only once. The biggest ten clones account for roughly 0.5% of the sample.

V has 2 bases trimmed and J has 3 bases trimmed; junction bases matching no gene number 2. The germline V gene (reference sequence) sets CDR1 to NNHNN and CDR2 to SYGAGS. The CDR3 starts with the cysteine, ends with the phenylalanine, and has 14 residues. The DNA shown is the part of the CDR3 that was read: 39 bases, in frame from base 1. The material sequenced was sorted cells pooled from one or two spleens. This TCR derives from a pool of C57BL/6 mice in good health. This chain is built from TRBV13-2 and TRBJ1-2, and TRBD1 matches 9 of the central bases. CDR3 DNA, as far as it was read: TGTGCCAGCGGTGAGACAGGGGGAGACTCCGACTACACC. This gives the protein CASGETGGDSDYT. The full CDR3 protein is CASGETGGDSDYTF.